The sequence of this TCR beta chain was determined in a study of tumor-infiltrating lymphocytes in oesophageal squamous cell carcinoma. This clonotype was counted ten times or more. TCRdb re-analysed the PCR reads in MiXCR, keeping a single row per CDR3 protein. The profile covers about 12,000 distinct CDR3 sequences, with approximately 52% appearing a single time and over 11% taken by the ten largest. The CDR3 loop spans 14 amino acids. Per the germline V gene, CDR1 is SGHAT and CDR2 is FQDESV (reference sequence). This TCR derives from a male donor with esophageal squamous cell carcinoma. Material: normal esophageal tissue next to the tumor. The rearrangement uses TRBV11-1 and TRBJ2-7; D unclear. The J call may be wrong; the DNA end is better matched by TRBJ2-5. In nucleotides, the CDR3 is TGTGCCAGCAGCGACCGTTCTATCCAAGAGACCCAGTACTTC. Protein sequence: CASSDRSIQETQYF.